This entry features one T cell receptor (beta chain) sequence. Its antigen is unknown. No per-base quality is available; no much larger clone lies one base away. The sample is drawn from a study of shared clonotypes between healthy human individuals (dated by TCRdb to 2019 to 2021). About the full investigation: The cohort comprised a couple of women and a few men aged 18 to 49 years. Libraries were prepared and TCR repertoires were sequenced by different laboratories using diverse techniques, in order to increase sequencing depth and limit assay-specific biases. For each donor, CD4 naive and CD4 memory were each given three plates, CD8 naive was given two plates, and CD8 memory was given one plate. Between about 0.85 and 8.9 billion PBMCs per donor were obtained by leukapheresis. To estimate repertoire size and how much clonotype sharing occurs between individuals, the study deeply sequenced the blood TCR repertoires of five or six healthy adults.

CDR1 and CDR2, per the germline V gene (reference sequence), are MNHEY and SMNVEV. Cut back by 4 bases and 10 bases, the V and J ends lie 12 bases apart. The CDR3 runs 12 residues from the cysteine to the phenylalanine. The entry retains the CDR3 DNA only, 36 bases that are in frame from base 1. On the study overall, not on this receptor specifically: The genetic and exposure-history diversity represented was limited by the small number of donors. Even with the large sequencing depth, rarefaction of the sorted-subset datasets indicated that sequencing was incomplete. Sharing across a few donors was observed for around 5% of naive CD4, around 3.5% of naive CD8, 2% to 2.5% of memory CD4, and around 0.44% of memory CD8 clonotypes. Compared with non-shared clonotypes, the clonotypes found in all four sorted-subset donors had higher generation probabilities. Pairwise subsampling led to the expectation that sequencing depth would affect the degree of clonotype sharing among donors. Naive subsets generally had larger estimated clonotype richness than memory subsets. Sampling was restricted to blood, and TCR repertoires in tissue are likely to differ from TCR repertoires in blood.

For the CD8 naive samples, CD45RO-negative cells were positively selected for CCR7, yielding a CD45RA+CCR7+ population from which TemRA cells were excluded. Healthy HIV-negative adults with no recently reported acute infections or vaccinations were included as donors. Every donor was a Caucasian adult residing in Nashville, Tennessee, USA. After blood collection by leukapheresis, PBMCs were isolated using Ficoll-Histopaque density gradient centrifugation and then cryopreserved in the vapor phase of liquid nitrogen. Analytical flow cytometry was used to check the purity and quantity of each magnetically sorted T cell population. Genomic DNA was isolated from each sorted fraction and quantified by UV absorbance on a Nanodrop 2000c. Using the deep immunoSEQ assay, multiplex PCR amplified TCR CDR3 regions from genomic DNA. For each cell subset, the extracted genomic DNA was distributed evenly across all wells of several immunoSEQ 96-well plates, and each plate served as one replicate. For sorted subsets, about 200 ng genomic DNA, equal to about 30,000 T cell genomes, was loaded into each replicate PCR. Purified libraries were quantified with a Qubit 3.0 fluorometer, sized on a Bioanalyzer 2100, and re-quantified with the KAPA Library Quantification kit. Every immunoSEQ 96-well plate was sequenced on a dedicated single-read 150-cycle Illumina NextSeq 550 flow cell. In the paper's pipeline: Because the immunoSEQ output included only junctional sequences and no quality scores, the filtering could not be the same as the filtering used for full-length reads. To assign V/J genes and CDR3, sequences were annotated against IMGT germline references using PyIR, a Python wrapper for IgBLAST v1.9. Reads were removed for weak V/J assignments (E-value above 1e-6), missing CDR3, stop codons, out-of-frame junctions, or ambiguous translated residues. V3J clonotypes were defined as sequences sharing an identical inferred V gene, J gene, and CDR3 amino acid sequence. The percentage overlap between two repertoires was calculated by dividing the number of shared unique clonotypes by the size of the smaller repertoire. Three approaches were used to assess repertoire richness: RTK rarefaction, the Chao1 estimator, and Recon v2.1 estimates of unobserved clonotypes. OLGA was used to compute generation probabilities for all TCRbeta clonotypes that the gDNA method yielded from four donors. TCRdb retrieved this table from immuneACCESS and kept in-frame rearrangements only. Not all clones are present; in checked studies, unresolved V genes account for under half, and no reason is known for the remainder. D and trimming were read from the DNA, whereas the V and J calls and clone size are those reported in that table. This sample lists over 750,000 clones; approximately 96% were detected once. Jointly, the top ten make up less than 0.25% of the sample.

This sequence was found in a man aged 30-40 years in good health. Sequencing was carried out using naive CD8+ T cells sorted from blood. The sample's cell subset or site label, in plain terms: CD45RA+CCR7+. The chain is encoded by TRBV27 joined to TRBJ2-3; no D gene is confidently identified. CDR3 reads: CASSSNGMSQYF. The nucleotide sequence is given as TGTGCCAGCAGTTCAAATGGGATGTCGCAGTATTTT.